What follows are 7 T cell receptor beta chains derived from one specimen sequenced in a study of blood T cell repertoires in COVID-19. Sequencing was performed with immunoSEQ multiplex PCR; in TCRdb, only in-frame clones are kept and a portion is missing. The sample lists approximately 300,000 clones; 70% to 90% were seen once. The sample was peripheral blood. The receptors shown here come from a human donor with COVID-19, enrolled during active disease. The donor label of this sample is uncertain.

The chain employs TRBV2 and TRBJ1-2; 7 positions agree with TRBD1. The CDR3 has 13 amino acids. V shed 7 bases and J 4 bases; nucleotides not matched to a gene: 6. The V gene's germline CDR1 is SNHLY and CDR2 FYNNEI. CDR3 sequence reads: CASIGQDLYGYTF. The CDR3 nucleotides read TGTGCCAGCATTGGACAGGACCTCTATGGCTACACCTTC.

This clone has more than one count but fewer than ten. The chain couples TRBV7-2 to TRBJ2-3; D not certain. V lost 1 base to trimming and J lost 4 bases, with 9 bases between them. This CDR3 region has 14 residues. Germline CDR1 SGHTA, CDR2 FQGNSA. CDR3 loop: CASSLGVASDTQYF. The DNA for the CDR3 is TGTGCCAGCAGCTTAGGAGTAGCCTCAGATACGCAGTATTTT.

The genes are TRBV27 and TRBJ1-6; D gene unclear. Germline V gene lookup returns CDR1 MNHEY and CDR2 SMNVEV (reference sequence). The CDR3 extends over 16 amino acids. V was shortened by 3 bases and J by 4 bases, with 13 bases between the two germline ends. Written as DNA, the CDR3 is TGTGCCAGCAGTTTTGGTCCCCAGACTTATAATTCACCCCTCCACTTT. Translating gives CASSFGPQTYNSPLHF.

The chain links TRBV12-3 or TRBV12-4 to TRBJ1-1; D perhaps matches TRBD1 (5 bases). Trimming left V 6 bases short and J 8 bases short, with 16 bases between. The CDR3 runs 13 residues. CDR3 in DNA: TGTGCCAGCAGCTCTTTCCAGGGATCCGAAGCTTTCTTT. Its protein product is CASSSFQGSEAFF.

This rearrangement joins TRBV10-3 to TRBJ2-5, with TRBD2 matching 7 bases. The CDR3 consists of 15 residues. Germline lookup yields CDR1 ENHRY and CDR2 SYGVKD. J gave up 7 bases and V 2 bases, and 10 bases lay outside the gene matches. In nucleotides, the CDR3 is TGTGCCATCAGTGAGGGTCTAGCGGCCGGGGGGACCCAGTACTTC. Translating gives CAISEGLAAGGTQYF.

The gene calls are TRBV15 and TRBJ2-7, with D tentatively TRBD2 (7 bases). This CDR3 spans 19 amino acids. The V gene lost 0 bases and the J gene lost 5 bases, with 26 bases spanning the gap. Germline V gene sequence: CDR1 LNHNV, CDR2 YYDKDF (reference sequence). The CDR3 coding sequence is TGTGCCACCAGCAGAGATGGAGGGGGGGGCGATCTAACTCTCCACGAGCAGTACTTC. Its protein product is CATSRDGGGGDLTLHEQYF.

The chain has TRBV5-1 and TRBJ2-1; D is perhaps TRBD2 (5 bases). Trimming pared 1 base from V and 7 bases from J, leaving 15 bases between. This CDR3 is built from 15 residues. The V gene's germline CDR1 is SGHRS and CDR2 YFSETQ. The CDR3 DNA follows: TGCGCCAGCAGCTTGACACTAGGGCGGCGGAATGAGCAGTTCTTC. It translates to CASSLTLGRRNEQFF.